This T cell receptor (beta chain) comes out of a study of T cell repertoires in cytomegalovirus infection. Study-wide points: Identification of carriers of CMV plus the relevant HLA was achieved through cumulative public TCR beta family frequency.

MiXCR, applied by TCRdb to the reads, yields one record per CDR3 protein. Of about 900,000 distinct CDR3 sequences listed, roughly 31% were seen once; the top ten hold over 10%. Germline V gives CDR1 SGHTA, CDR2 FQGTGA. The CDR3 has 14 amino acids. As for this clonotype: What it binds is unknown. The junction differs from germline at one of its ends, possibly a read error.

This chain uses TRBV7-3 with TRBJ2-1; 10 positions match TRBD2. The sequence came from a human donor in good health (CMV status not recorded). Some clones in this sample may be carry-over from other donors' samples. Material: cultured CD8+ T cells from PBMCs, obtained from culture after CMV antigen stimulation. DNA for the CDR3: TGTGTCAGCAGCGCTCTAGCGGGGGTAAATGAGCAGTTCTTC. This codes for CVSSALAGVNEQFF.